The 29 T cell receptor beta chains reported below all come from one sample, sequenced in a study of blood T cells in healthy people across ages. Using a J-beta primer mix together with a sample-barcoded 5' primer, a second PCR was run for 7 to 11 cycles. TCRdb recomputed calls from the 5' RACE reads with MiXCR, one row per CDR3 protein. The repertoire has about 730,000 distinct CDR3 sequences, more than 40% of them found once; the top ten carry 20% to 25%. The sample consisted of blood. These receptors were collected from a woman aged 55-69 years in good health.

The CDR3 DNA reads TGCGCCAGCAGCTTGGAAGGGGACTATGGCTACACCTTC. It codes for CASSLEGDYGYTF. The J gene is TRBJ1-2, the V gene TRBV5-1; perhaps TRBD1 as D (5 bases). Germline V gene data show CDR1 as SGHRS and CDR2 as YFSETQ. With 0 bases removed from V and 3 bases from J, the gap between germline ends came to 6 bases. The CDR3 totals 13 residues.

This clonotype showed up just a few times. The genes are TRBV3-1 and TRBJ1-2, with 7 bases that match TRBD1. Trimming cost V 8 bases and J 4 bases; bases outside gene matches: 4. Germline V gene data show CDR1 as LGHDT and CDR2 as YNNKEL (reference sequence). The CDR3 sequence is 12 residues long. CDR3 nucleotides: TGTGCCAGCGGCCGGGACAGCTATGGCTACACCTTC. Its translation is CASGRDSYGYTF.

The rearrangement uses TRBV7-6 and TRBJ1-2, with D possibly matching TRBD1 (6 bases). V gave up 4 bases and J gave up 6 bases, with 21 bases separating them. CDR1 and CDR2 from the germline V gene are SGHVS and FNYEAQ. CDR3 length: 16 amino acids. For the CDR3, the DNA is TGTGCCAGCAGCTGGAGCAGGAGGACAGAGGTTGATGGCTACACCTTC. Translated, it gives CASSWSRRTEVDGYTF. Filled out from reference TRBV7-6 and TRBJ1-2, the complete variable domain reads GAGVSQSPRYKVTKRGQDVALRCDPISGHVSLYWYRQALGQGPEFLTYFNYEAQQDKSGLPNDRFSAERPEGSISTLTIQRTEQRDSAMYRCASSWSRRTEVDGYTFGSGTRLTVV.

This clonotype has a handful of counts. The genes are TRBV24-1 and TRBJ2-3; 8 bases are shared with TRBD1. Germline lookup yields CDR1 KGHDR and CDR2 SFDVKD. This CDR3 has 15 residues. J lost 5 bases, V lost 6 bases, and 9 bases had no gene match. The CDR3 DNA sequence: TGTGCCACCAGTTGGACAGGGCATGATAGAGATACGCAGTATTTT. Translation gives CATSWTGHDRDTQYF.

A few counts support this clonotype. This chain uses TRBV20-1 with TRBJ2-5, with 11 bases fitting TRBD2. The trim removed 4 bases at V and 4 bases at J, leaving 5 bases unmatched. CDR1 is DFQATT and CDR2 is SNEGSKA in the germline V gene (reference sequence). The CDR3 is 14 residues long. CDR3 loop: CSAMRTSGRETQYF. CDR3 DNA sequence: TGCAGTGCTATGCGTACTAGCGGGAGAGAGACCCAGTACTTC.

This sequence joins TRBV20-1 and TRBJ2-2; TRBD1 agrees at 12 bases. The germline V gene has CDR1 DFQATT and CDR2 SNEGSKA (reference sequence). The CDR3 runs 16 residues. After removal of 5 bases from V and 5 bases from J, the junction contained 9 bases not matched to a gene. The DNA of the CDR3 is TGCAGTGCTCCGGGACAGGGGGCCGCGGGGACCGGGGAGCTGTTTTTT. Protein: CSAPGQGAAGTGELFF.

This clonotype occurred a few times. The chain combines TRBV20-1 with TRBJ2-5; 9 bases are shared with TRBD1. The CDR3 loop spans 16 amino acids. The junction had 8 bases not matched to a gene; V was cut back by 2 bases and J by 1 base. Looked up from germline, CDR1 is DFQATT and CDR2 is SNEGSKA (reference sequence). Here the CDR3 reads CSARWDRDVSQETQYF. The CDR3 nucleotides are TGCAGTGCTAGATGGGACAGGGATGTTTCCCAAGAGACCCAGTACTTC.

The V call is TRBV5-1, the J call TRBJ2-1, with TRBD2 matching 9 bases. V shed 0 bases, J shed 8 bases, and the junction held 9 bases outside the gene matches. The CDR3 sequence is 16 residues long. Germline values: CDR1 SGHRS, CDR2 YFSETQ. CDR3 amino acids: CASSLATSGPGYEQFF. CDR3 coding DNA: TGCGCCAGCAGCTTGGCGACTAGCGGCCCTGGGTATGAGCAGTTCTTC.

In its sample, this clonotype was seen a few times. The rearrangement joins TRBV7-2 to TRBJ2-5, with TRBD1 matching over 8 bases. CDR3 length equals 12 residues. CDR1 is SGHTA and CDR2 is FQGNSA in the germline V gene. Unmatched junction bases numbered 3, after V lost 7 bases and J lost 5 bases. CDR3 DNA: TGTGCCAGCACCTACAGGGGGGAGACCCAGTACTTC. This translates into CASTYRGETQYF.

V usage is TRBV10-3 and J usage is TRBJ2-3; perhaps TRBD1 as D (5 bases). With 7 bases removed from V and 5 bases from J, the gap between germline ends came to 13 bases. The length of the CDR3 is 13 residues. Germline V gene data show CDR1 as ENHRY and CDR2 as SYGVKD. CDR3 loop: CAIMTVGEDTQYF. The DNA for the CDR3 is TGTGCCATCATGACAGTGGGCGAAGATACGCAGTATTTT.

V and J are TRBV7-9 and TRBJ1-1; no definite D call. The CDR3 runs 11 residues. V was pared by 6 bases and J by 7 bases, with 9 bases between. Germline V gene lookup returns CDR1 SEHNR and CDR2 FQNEAQ (reference sequence). CDR3 in DNA: TGTGCCAGCAGAAGAGGGAATGAAGCTTTCTTT. As protein: CASRRGNEAFF.

The rearrangement uses TRBV7-2 and TRBJ1-5; D is undetermined. Germline CDR1 and CDR2: SGHTA and FQGNSA. The CDR3 is made up of 12 amino acids. Deletions cut 5 bases from V and 11 bases from J, with 13 bases between. For the CDR3, the DNA is TGTGCCAGCAGCCCTACCGGGTTGGCCCAGCATTTT. Protein sequence: CASSPTGLAQHF.

The rearrangement links TRBV7-9 to TRBJ1-5; 7 bases fit TRBD1. Germline V lookup: CDR1 SEHNR, CDR2 FQNEAQ (reference sequence). Trimming took 5 bases from V and 1 from J; bases not matched to a gene: 5. CDR3 size: 15 residues. CDR3 sequence (DNA): TGTGCCAGCAGCCCGACAGGGAAGAGCAATCAGCCCCAGCATTTT. Translation gives CASSPTGKSNQPQHF.

This chain links TRBV20-1 with TRBJ2-5; weak D call: TRBD2 (6 bases). TRBJ2-7 explains the end of the DNA better; the J call may be wrong. The CDR3 consists of 17 residues. The germline gives CDR1 DFQATT, CDR2 SNEGSKA (reference sequence). CDR3 region: CSARDWREIDPGGEQYF. In DNA form, the CDR3 reads TGCAGTGCTAGAGATTGGAGGGAGATAGACCCAGGTGGCGAGCAGTACTTC.

Remarks on this clonotype: One end of the junction fails to match germline, which may point to a read error. The J gene is TRBJ2-1, the V gene TRBV27, with D perhaps TRBD1 (6 bases). This CDR3 comprises 12 residues. Germline CDR1 and CDR2: MNHEY and SMNVEV (reference sequence). This CDR3 reads CAGSHDRNEQFF. CDR3 coding DNA: TGTGCCGGCAGCCATGACAGGAATGAGCAGTTCTTC.

CDR3 protein: CASSYSGAGEAFF. The CDR3 coding sequence is TGTGCCAGCAGTTACTCAGGGGCAGGTGAAGCTTTCTTT. The chain has TRBV6-5 and TRBJ1-1; tentative D call: TRBD1 (5 bases). V shed 0 bases and J shed 7 bases, with 9 bases lying between them. This CDR3 region has 13 residues. The germline CDR1 and CDR2 sequences are MNHEY and SVGAGI.

The chain links TRBV5-6 to TRBJ2-7; the match to TRBD1 covers 9 bases. The J call may be wrong; the DNA end is better matched by TRBJ2-5. The CDR3 is 15 residues long. CDR1 SGHDT and CDR2 YYEEEE come from the germline V gene. The CDR3 coding sequence is TGTGCCAGCAGCTCCAGGGGACAGGGAGGAGAGACCCAGTACTTC. Translation gives CASSSRGQGGETQYF.

A word on this clonotype: This clone may be a read error of a much larger clone one base away. The V gene is TRBV12-3 or TRBV12-4, the J gene TRBJ2-1; the D is unclear. V gave up 6 bases and J gave up 1 base, with 10 bases separating them. The CDR3 spans 14 residues. The CDR3 sequence is CASRFGGSYNEQFF. For the CDR3, the DNA is TGTGCCAGCAGGTTTGGCGGTTCCTACAATGAGCAGTTCTTC.

This chain links TRBV4-3 with TRBJ2-3; possible D gene TRBD1, 6 bases. V was trimmed by 1 base and J by 5 bases, leaving 7 bases between them. This CDR3 is built from 13 residues. In germline, CDR1 is LGHNA, CDR2 YSLEER. The CDR3 DNA follows: TGCGCCAGCAGCCAAGTGGGACAAGATACGCAGTATTTT. The encoded protein is CASSQVGQDTQYF.

This clonotype appeared a single time. A much larger clone differs by one base, so this may be a read error. The chain links TRBV6-5 to TRBJ1-5, with TRBD1 matching 7 bases. Germline lookup yields CDR1 MNHEY and CDR2 SVGAGI. The CDR3 length is 14 residues. CDR3 bases: TGTGTCAGCAGCCCATACAGGGGCGGACAGCCCCAGCATTTT. It encodes CVSSPYRGGQPQHF.

Concerning this clonotype: The junction departs from germline at one end; a sequencing error may be responsible. The chain uses TRBV20-1 and TRBJ2-3; tentatively, D is TRBD2 (5 bases). Germline V lookup: CDR1 DFQATT, CDR2 SNEGSKA (reference sequence). This CDR3 contains 11 residues. CDR3 residues: CSAGKGDAQYF. In DNA, the CDR3 is TGCAGTGCGGGAAAGGGAGATGCGCAGTATTTT.

This clonotype was detected only a few times. The rearrangement links TRBV18 to TRBJ2-7, with D unclear. The CDR3 totals 13 residues. Trimming shortened V by 0 bases and J by 5 bases, and 8 bases separated the two germline ends. Germline V gives CDR1 KGHSH, CDR2 LQKENI. CDR3 nucleotide sequence: TGTGCCAGCTCACCACCGGCTTCCAACGAGCAGTACTTC. Its protein product is CASSPPASNEQYF.

The CDR3 DNA follows: TGTGCCAGCTCACCACCGGCAACAGGGGGGGAAAAACTGTTTTTT. Its protein is CASSPPATGGEKLFF. J is TRBJ1-4 and V is TRBV18, with TRBD1 identical over 8 bases. The germline CDR1 and CDR2 sequences are KGHSH and LQKENI. Trimming cost V 0 bases and J 8 bases; bases outside gene matches: 5. This CDR3 is built from 15 residues.

Worth noting for this clonotype: A read error may be the cause here, since a much bigger clone is one base away. The chain recombines TRBV24-1 with TRBJ2-5, with D tentatively TRBD1 (5 bases). CDR1 KGHDR and CDR2 SFDVKD come from the germline V gene. With 3 bases removed from V and 3 bases from J, the gap between germline ends came to 10 bases. The CDR3 spans 14 residues. CDR3 bases: TGTGCCACCAGTGATGTGCAACAGGAAGAGACCCAGTACTTC. Translating it yields CATSDVQQEETQYF.

This clonotype was seen a handful of times. The V and J genes are TRBV12-3 or TRBV12-4 and TRBJ2-3; 8 bases line up with TRBD1. The trim removed 7 bases at V and 2 bases at J, leaving 8 bases unmatched. The CDR3 consists of 15 residues. The CDR3 nucleotides read TGTGCCAGCAAAGTCCAGGGGGCCCCCACAGATACGCAGTATTTT. Its protein product is CASKVQGAPTDTQYF.

The chain's CDR3 is CASSYSMGGGLIGNEQFF. As DNA, the CDR3 is TGTGCCAGCAGTTACTCGATGGGCGGGGGCCTCATAGGTAATGAGCAGTTCTTC. The rearrangement uses TRBV6-5 and TRBJ2-1; a possible D gene is TRBD2 (7 bases). Germline V gene lookup returns CDR1 MNHEY and CDR2 SVGAGI. The CDR3 consists of 18 residues. The V end was cut by 0 bases, the J end by 7 bases, with 22 bases between.

This clonotype was detected only once. The chain has TRBV29-1 and TRBJ2-7; 7 bases align to TRBD2. CDR1 SQVTM and CDR2 ANQGSEA come from the germline V gene. This CDR3 spans 13 amino acids. J lost 2 bases, V lost 7 bases, and 8 bases had no gene match. This CDR3 reads CSAARTSAYEQYF. In DNA form, the CDR3 reads TGCAGCGCTGCCCGGACTAGTGCCTACGAGCAGTACTTC.

The V call is TRBV5-1, the J call TRBJ2-5; D is unresolved. The CDR3 runs to 16 residues. Germline CDR1 is SGHRS and CDR2 is YFSETQ. Deletions cut 10 bases from V and 0 bases from J, with 22 bases between. CDR3 sequence (DNA): TGCGCCGCCAGAACCGCGGTCGTGCGGAACCAAGAGACCCAGTACTTC. Protein: CAARTAVVRNQETQYF.

This clonotype showed up just a few times. The chain combines TRBV6-2 or TRBV6-3 with TRBJ2-3; D might be TRBD2 (5 bases). This CDR3 has 15 residues. Trimming took 11 bases from V and 0 from J, leaving 18 bases between them. Germline CDR1 reads MNHEY; CDR2 reads SVGEGT. The CDR3 DNA sequence: TGTGCCCTCAGCCGGCGGGCTATTAGCACAGATACGCAGTATTTT. Residues: CALSRRAISTDTQYF.